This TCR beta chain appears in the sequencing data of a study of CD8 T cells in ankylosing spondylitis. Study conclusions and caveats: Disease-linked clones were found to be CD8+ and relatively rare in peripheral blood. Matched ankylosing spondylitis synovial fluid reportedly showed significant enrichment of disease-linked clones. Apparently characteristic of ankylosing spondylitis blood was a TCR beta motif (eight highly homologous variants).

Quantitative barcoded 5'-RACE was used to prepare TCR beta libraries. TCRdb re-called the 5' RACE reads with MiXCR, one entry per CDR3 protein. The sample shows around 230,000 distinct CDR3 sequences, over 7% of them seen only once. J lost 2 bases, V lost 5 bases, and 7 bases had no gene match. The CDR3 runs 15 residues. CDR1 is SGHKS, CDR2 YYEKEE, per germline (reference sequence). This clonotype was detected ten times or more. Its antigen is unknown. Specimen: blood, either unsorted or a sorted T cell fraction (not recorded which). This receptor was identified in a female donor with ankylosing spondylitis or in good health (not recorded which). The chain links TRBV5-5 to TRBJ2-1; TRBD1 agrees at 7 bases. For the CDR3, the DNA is TGTGCCAGCAGTTCCAGACAGGGACCCTACAATGAGCAGTTCTTC. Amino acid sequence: CASSSRQGPYNEQFF.